A selection of T cell receptor beta chains follows, all from one sample in a study of spatial heterogeneity in lung cancer. TCRdb re-analysed the 5' RACE reads in MiXCR, keeping a single row per CDR3 protein. The sample carries tens of thousands of distinct CDR3 sequences, over 3% recorded once. This sample comprised PBMCs, obtained at surgery. These receptors were obtained from a female donor with early-stage non-small cell lung cancer. The CDR3 runs from the conserved cysteine through the conserved F or W. The D gene is left open where the match is weak. A clone size is listed for some rows: how often the clone was seen (once, few, many), or a class if it is expanded.

D,J,size,V,CDR3,DNA
NA,TRBJ2-3,many,TRBV20-1,CSAMSAVYDTQYF,TGCAGTGCCATGAGCGCAGTCTACGATACGCAGTATTTT
NA,TRBJ1-1,many,TRBV7-9,CASTGGTEAFF,TGTGCCAGCACCGGGGGGACTGAAGCTTTCTTT
NA,TRBJ1-1,many,TRBV5-8,CASSPGFPEAFF,TGTGCCAGCAGTCCAGGGTTCCCTGAAGCTTTCTTT
NA,TRBJ2-1,many,TRBV7-8,CASSGYWELAANEQFF,TGTGCCAGCAGCGGATATTGGGAACTAGCAGCGAATGAGCAGTTCTTC
NA,TRBJ2-1,many,TRBV27,CASSYTGGNEQFF,TGTGCCAGCAGTTACACTGGGGGCAATGAGCAGTTCTTC
NA,TRBJ2-7,medium-sized,TRBV20-1,CSAMRYEQYF,TGCAGTGCTATGCGGTACGAGCAGTACTTC
TRBD2,TRBJ2-1,many,TRBV6-4,CASSDGTSGNEQFF,TGTGCCAGCAGTGACGGGACTAGCGGTAATGAGCAGTTCTTC
TRBD2,TRBJ2-4,many,TRBV27,CASSLHGLAGGPNIQYF,TGTGCCAGCAGTTTACACGGACTAGCGGGAGGGCCGAACATTCAGTACTTC
NA,TRBJ2-7,many,TRBV28,CASSLVGARDEQYF,TGTGCCAGCAGTTTGGTGGGAGCTAGGGACGAGCAGTACTTC
TRBD2,TRBJ2-3,many,TRBV6-1,CASSVGLAGRTDTQYF,TGTGCCAGCAGTGTCGGACTAGCGGGGCGCACAGATACGCAGTATTTT
TRBD1,TRBJ1-2,many,TRBV12-3/TRBV12-4,CASSFGGGALGGYTF,TGTGCCAGCAGTTTCGGAGGGGGCGCGCTTGGTGGCTACACCTTC
TRBD2,TRBJ2-3,many,TRBV7-2,CASSSTAGVTDTQYF,TGTGCCAGCAGCTCGACAGCGGGAGTCACAGATACGCAGTATTTT
NA,TRBJ2-5,many,TRBV5-1,CASSLEPSRETQYF,TGCGCCAGCAGCTTGGAGCCTAGCCGAGAGACCCAGTACTTC
NA,TRBJ2-1,many,TRBV19,CASSTGSGTYNEQFF,TGTGCCAGTAGTACGGGGTCAGGGACTTACAATGAGCAGTTCTTC
TRBD1,TRBJ2-5,many,TRBV20-1,CSARGQGYQETQYF,TGCAGTGCTAGAGGACAGGGGTACCAAGAGACCCAGTACTTC
TRBD2,TRBJ2-3,many,TRBV20-1,CSAGGASTDTQYF,TGCAGTGCGGGAGGGGCTAGCACAGATACGCAGTATTTT
TRBD1,TRBJ1-4,many,TRBV29-1,CSVGQTGGLNEKLFF,TGCAGCGTTGGGCAGACAGGGGGCCTTAATGAAAAACTGTTTTTT
TRBD2,TRBJ2-7,many,TRBV20-1,CSARTSGGDWEQYF,TGCAGTGCTAGAACTAGCGGTGGGGATTGGGAGCAGTACTTC
NA,TRBJ1-3,many,TRBV12-3/TRBV12-4,CASSSGQRISGNTIYF,TGTGCCAGCAGTTCAGGACAGCGGATCTCTGGAAACACCATATATTTT
NA,TRBJ2-1,many,TRBV6-5,CASSYLSQNNEQFF,TGTGCCAGCAGTTACCTATCCCAAAACAATGAGCAGTTCTTC
NA,TRBJ2-1,many,TRBV9,CASSAPPRDEQFF,TGTGCCAGCAGCGCCCCCCCCAGGGATGAGCAGTTCTTC
TRBD1,TRBJ1-2,many,TRBV6-2/TRBV6-3,CASSPTGGVLGLRGYTF,TGTGCCAGCAGCCCCACAGGGGGCGTCTTGGGCCTACGTGGCTACACCTTC
NA,TRBJ2-2,many,TRBV30,CAWRIRVGELFF,TGTGCCTGGAGGATCAGGGTCGGGGAGCTGTTTTTT
NA,TRBJ1-5,many,TRBV2,CASSGRAFQPQHF,TGTGCCAGCAGTGGAAGGGCTTTCCAGCCCCAGCATTTT
TRBD1,TRBJ1-2,many,TRBV3-1,CASSRETGGNGYTF,TGTGCCAGCAGCCGCGAGACAGGGGGAAATGGCTACACCTTC
TRBD2,TRBJ2-5,many,TRBV20-1,CSARDGTSGSTETQYF,TGCAGTGCTAGAGATGGGACTAGCGGGAGCACAGAGACCCAGTACTTC
NA,TRBJ1-4,many,TRBV7-9,CASSKGTTGNEKLFF,TGTGCCAGCAGCAAAGGGACAACTGGGAATGAAAAACTGTTTTTT
NA,TRBJ2-7,many,TRBV20-1,CSAEYGSSPPEQYF,TGCAGTGCCGAATACGGGAGTTCACCGCCGGAGCAGTACTTC
TRBD1,TRBJ1-6,many,TRBV20-1,CSARANGQGIVYGSPLHF,TGCAGTGCTAGAGCCAACGGACAGGGCATAGTTTATGGCTCACCCCTCCACTTT
NA,TRBJ2-5,many,TRBV6-5,CASSPGIETQYF,TGTGCCAGCAGTCCAGGGATCGAGACCCAGTACTTC
NA,TRBJ2-3,medium-sized,TRBV5-1,CASSFTDTQYF,TGCGCCAGCAGTTTCACAGATACGCAGTATTTT
NA,TRBJ1-5,many,TRBV20-1,CSAKRSQNQPQHF,TGCAGTGCTAAGAGGTCTCAAAATCAGCCCCAGCATTTT
TRBD2,TRBJ2-5,few,TRBV25-1,CASSERPTSGIRETQYF,TGTGCCAGCAGTGAACGGCCAACTAGCGGGATCCGGGAGACCCAGTACTTC
NA,TRBJ2-7,many,TRBV7-9,CASSLASGAYEQYF,TGTGCCAGCAGCTTAGCGTCAGGTGCCTACGAGCAGTACTTC
TRBD1,TRBJ2-7,many,TRBV28,CASSPPGTGYEQYF,TGTGCCAGCAGTCCCCCCGGGACAGGTTACGAGCAGTACTTC
NA,TRBJ2-1,many,TRBV6-1,CASHPQGQPYNEQFF,TGTGCCAGCCACCCCCAGGGTCAACCCTACAATGAGCAGTTCTTC
NA,TRBJ2-5,NA,TRBV5-8,CASSFGRTVVGVQETQYF,TGTGCCAGCAGCTTCGGTCGAACGGTCGTAGGGGTTCAAGAGACCCAGTACTTC
NA,TRBJ1-6,many,TRBV3-1,CASSQPGGNSPLHF,TGTGCCAGCAGCCAGCCGGGAGGGAATTCACCCCTCCACTTT
NA,TRBJ2-7,many,TRBV12-3/TRBV12-4,CASSYTGFEQYF,TGTGCCAGCAGTTACACAGGGTTCGAGCAGTACTTC
NA,TRBJ2-7,many,TRBV7-6,CASSPSPGDHEQYF,TGTGCCAGCAGCCCCTCCCCGGGAGACCACGAGCAGTACTTC
NA,TRBJ1-5,many,TRBV3-1,CASSLGGVSNQPQHF,TGTGCCAGCAGCCTAGGGGGGGTAAGCAATCAGCCCCAGCATTTT
NA,TRBJ1-2,many,TRBV18,CASSPSGPGANYGYTF,TGTGCCAGCTCACCATCGGGTCCAGGAGCTAACTATGGCTACACCTTC